This TCR beta chain was observed in a study of cytomegalovirus exposure and HLA in healthy donors. On this clone itself: Its target is unknown. The junction departs from the called germline gene at one end, perhaps through a read error.

Study-wide findings and caveats: In vitro testing confirmed a few CMV-associated chains as specific for CMV antigens.

PCR was performed using 60 Vbeta and 13 Jbeta primers. The repertoire was sequenced with immunoSEQ multiplex PCR; TCRdb's copy has only in-frame clones and lacks some. This repertoire includes some 200,000 clones. The TCR originated in a girl aged 2 to 9 in good health and CMV-seropositive. Sequences were obtained from PBMCs.

The CDR3 DNA follows: TGTGCCAGCAGTTCCGGGACTAGTGACCCCCATGAGCGGTTCTTC. Translation: CASSSGTSDPHERFF. The V call is TRBV6-5, the J call TRBJ2-1, with 8 bases fitting TRBD2. The CDR3 is made up of 15 amino acids. Germline V gene data show CDR1 as MNHEY and CDR2 as SVGAGI.